This T cell receptor beta chain emerged from a study of T cell repertoires in cytomegalovirus infection. Study background: The study used recently identified HLA-C-restricted and well-studied HLA-B-restricted CMV epitopes. It was the public TCR beta signatures that indicated both CMV infection and matching HLA type. General study results and limits: Carriage of CMV together with the relevant HLA was identifiable through cumulative public TCR beta family frequency. Dominating the ex vivo response were HLA-C-restricted CMV-specific TCR beta clonotypes.

MiXCR, applied by TCRdb to the reads, yields one record per CDR3 protein. The sample has 650,000 to 850,000 distinct CDR3 sequences, 25% to 35% seen once; the top ten hold around 13%. This CDR3 has 15 residues. CDR1 and CDR2 from the germline V gene are LNHDA and SQIVND (reference sequence). V shed 2 bases and J shed 2 bases, with 10 bases lying between them. This clonotype has just a few counts. Its antigen is not identified. This specimen was cultured CD8+ T cells from PBMCs, taken from culture after CMV antigen stimulation. V usage is TRBV19 and J usage is TRBJ1-5; TRBD1 might be the D (5 bases). The TCR was taken from a human donor in good health (CMV status not recorded). Some clones in this sample may be carry-over from other donors' samples. The CDR3 DNA is TGTGCCAGTAGTATATTCTGGGGGGGCAATCAGCCCCAGCATTTT. Amino acids: CASSIFWGGNQPQHF.